Listed below are T cell receptor beta chains from one sample, sequenced in a study of cytomegalovirus exposure and HLA in healthy donors. Libraries were prepared by immunoSEQ multiplex PCR; TCRdb keeps only in-frame clonotypes and omits some of them. The sample holds under 150,000 clones, about 90% seen once. Sequencing was done on a sample of PBMCs. The receptors stem from a woman younger than 30 in good health and CMV-seronegative. CDR3s include the opening cysteine and the closing phenylalanine or tryptophan. D genes are given only for firm matches. Some rows have no size entry. The others give once, few or many, or a class for an expanded clone.

clone_size j_call d_call v_call cdr3_aa cdr3_nt
- TRBJ1-3 TRBD1 TRBV28 CASRGTGLSGNTIYF TGTGCCAGCAGGGGGACAGGCCTCTCTGGAAACACCATATATTTT
once TRBJ1-2 - TRBV7-9 CASRSGKGSDYGYTF TGTGCCAGCAGAAGTGGGAAGGGGTCGGACTATGGCTACACCTTC
- TRBJ2-1 TRBD2 TRBV9 CASSVEGGRALVSPYNEQFF TGTGCCAGCAGCGTAGAGGGCGGGAGGGCCTTGGTGTCCCCCTACAATGAGCAGTTCTTC
- TRBJ2-5 - TRBV7-2 CASSPERARKTQYF TGTGCCAGCAGCCCTGAGAGGGCCCGGAAGACCCAGTACTTC
- TRBJ1-2 TRBD1 TRBV2 CASSTTGATNYGYTF TGTGCCAGCAGCACTACAGGGGCTACTAACTATGGCTACACCTTC
- TRBJ2-2 TRBD2 TRBV7-9 CASSLEGLVSTGELFF TGTGCCAGCAGCTTAGAGGGACTAGTTAGCACCGGGGAGCTGTTTTTT
- TRBJ1-2 - TRBV30 CAWSQGRGYTF TGTGCCTGGTCCCAGGGCCGAGGCTACACCTTC
- TRBJ2-3 TRBD2 TRBV5-1 CASSTGGGNTDTQYF TGCGCCAGCAGTACTGGCGGGGGTAACACAGATACGCAGTATTTT
once TRBJ2-1 TRBD2 TRBV4-3 CASSRIAGDNEQFF TGCGCCAGCAGCCGAATAGCGGGGGACAATGAGCAGTTCTTC
- TRBJ2-4 TRBD1 TRBV7-2 CASSPEGTGVGNIQYF TGTGCCAGCAGCCCAGAAGGGACAGGGGTGGGAAACATTCAGTACTTC
- TRBJ2-5 TRBD2 TRBV11-1 CASSYTTRGAGEETQYF TGTGCCAGCAGCTACACCACCCGCGGAGCGGGAGAAGAGACCCAGTACTTC
- TRBJ1-6 - TRBV19 CASSMRFFYNSPLHF TGTGCCAGTAGTATGCGTTTTTTCTATAATTCACCCCTCCACTTT
- TRBJ2-7 - TRBV19 CASSIFAGPSYEQYF TGTGCCAGTAGTATCTTCGCGGGACCCTCCTACGAGCAGTACTTC
- TRBJ1-5 TRBD1 TRBV27 CASSSGTGEGDGPQHF TGTGCCAGCAGTTCTGGGACAGGTGAGGGGGACGGGCCCCAGCATTTT
once TRBJ2-1 TRBD2 TRBV7-9 CASSDPGGSYNEQFF TGTGCCAGCAGCGATCCGGGGGGCTCCTACAATGAGCAGTTCTTC
- TRBJ1-2 TRBD1 TRBV6-5 CASKKQGWGYGYTF TGTGCCAGCAAAAAACAGGGGTGGGGCTATGGCTACACCTTC
few TRBJ2-6 TRBD1 TRBV2 CASSWDRAGANVLTF TGTGCCAGCTCTTGGGACAGGGCCGGGGCCAACGTCCTGACTTTC
- TRBJ2-2 - TRBV30 CAWSRSAATNTGELFF TGTGCCTGGAGTCGGTCCGCGGCTACGAACACCGGGGAGCTGTTTTTT
- TRBJ1-5 - TRBV2 CASREGPGQPQHF TGTGCCAGCAGGGAGGGTCCCGGACAGCCCCAGCATTTT
- TRBJ2-3 - TRBV18 CASSQTSTDTQYF TGTGCCAGCTCTCAAACTAGCACAGATACGCAGTATTTT
- TRBJ2-5 - TRBV5-1 CASSPGAGRWQETQYF TGCGCCAGCAGCCCTGGGGCAGGGAGGTGGCAAGAGACCCAGTACTTC
- TRBJ2-4 TRBD2 TRBV5-1 CASKQRGDSKNIQYF TGCGCCAGCAAGCAGCGGGGGGACAGCAAAAACATTCAGTACTTC
once TRBJ1-5 TRBD1 TRBV28 CASSQPTGGNQPQHF TGTGCCAGCAGTCAACCGACAGGGGGCAATCAGCCCCAGCATTTT
- TRBJ2-3 TRBD1 TRBV18 CASSPTVQGARDTQYF TGTGCCAGCTCACCAACGGTACAGGGGGCTAGAGATACGCAGTATTTT
- TRBJ2-7 - TRBV28 CASSFQGTYEQYF TGTGCCAGCAGTTTCCAGGGTACCTACGAGCAGTACTTC
- TRBJ2-1 TRBD1 TRBV6-5 CASSPDRGVYNEQFF TGTGCCAGCAGTCCGGACAGGGGTGTCTACAATGAGCAGTTCTTC
- TRBJ1-5 - TRBV2 CASRQGRNQPQHF TGTGCCAGCAGACAGGGTAGGAATCAGCCCCAGCATTTT
- TRBJ2-7 - TRBV5-1 CASSLGVSGPYEQYF TGCGCCAGCAGCTTGGGGGTTAGCGGCCCCTACGAGCAGTACTTC
- TRBJ2-3 - TRBV6-5 CASRFSGTDTQYF TGTGCCAGCAGATTTAGCGGCACAGATACGCAGTATTTT
- TRBJ1-4 - TRBV28 CASSSPQTGAEKLFF TGTGCCAGCAGCTCCCCACAGACTGGGGCTGAAAAACTGTTTTTT
- TRBJ2-1 - TRBV5-6 CASSAEANEQFF TGTGCCAGCAGCGCGGAGGCCAATGAGCAGTTCTTC
- TRBJ1-2 - TRBV6-1 CASSPSLTGVGYTF TGTGCCAGCAGCCCGTCATTAACAGGAGTTGGCTACACCTTC
- TRBJ2-7 TRBD1 TRBV16 CASSQDRVGEQYF TGTGCCAGCAGCCAAGACAGGGTGGGGGAGCAGTACTTC
- TRBJ2-1 TRBD1 TRBV10-3 CAISDSPRDREPNEQFF TGTGCCATCAGTGACTCACCCCGGGACAGGGAACCCAATGAGCAGTTCTTC
- TRBJ1-5 TRBD1 TRBV28 CASSLPGGDQPQHF TGTGCCAGCAGTTTACCAGGGGGCGATCAGCCCCAGCATTTT
- TRBJ1-2 TRBD1 TRBV28 CASSLSGGGYGYTF TGTGCCAGCAGTTTATCAGGGGGAGGCTATGGCTACACCTTC
once TRBJ2-3 - TRBV5-1 CASSLRSGDSGDTQYF TGCGCCAGCAGCTTGAGAAGCGGCGATTCGGGAGATACGCAGTATTTT
- TRBJ2-5 TRBD1 TRBV7-2 CASRTGGRETQYF TGTGCCAGCAGGACAGGGGGTCGGGAGACCCAGTACTTC
- TRBJ2-1 - TRBV5-1 CASSFEARSDNEQFF TGCGCCAGCAGCTTCGAGGCTAGGAGCGACAATGAGCAGTTCTTC
- TRBJ2-1 TRBD2 TRBV9 CASSPQTLLAGGYNEQFF TGTGCCAGCAGCCCCCAGACTTTACTAGCGGGAGGATACAATGAGCAGTTCTTC
many TRBJ2-7 TRBD2 TRBV5-4 CASTQGTSGREEQYF TGTGCCAGCACCCAGGGGACTAGCGGGAGGGAGGAGCAGTACTTC
- TRBJ2-7 TRBD2 TRBV6-5 CASSLAGVYEQYF TGTGCCAGCAGTCTAGCGGGAGTCTACGAGCAGTACTTC
- TRBJ1-3 TRBD1 TRBV27 CASRSIDDRGNVYTIYF TGTGCCAGCAGATCCATAGATGACAGGGGGAATGTATACACCATATATTTT
- TRBJ2-1 - TRBV13 CASSLGRHTTYNEQFF TGTGCCAGCAGCTTAGGCCGGCATACTACCTACAATGAGCAGTTCTTC
- TRBJ1-1 - TRBV6-5 CASRPGTTFNTEAFF TGTGCCAGCAGACCCGGGACAACTTTTAACACTGAAGCTTTCTTT
- TRBJ1-3 TRBD1 TRBV2 CASSPTGARSGNTIYF TGTGCCAGCAGCCCTACAGGGGCTCGCTCTGGAAACACCATATATTTT
- TRBJ1-2 TRBD1 TRBV5-4 CASSFRDRVAGYTF TGTGCCAGCAGCTTCCGGGACAGGGTGGCTGGCTACACCTTC
- TRBJ2-1 TRBD2 TRBV5-6 CASSLERPGGTSGPNEQFF TGTGCCAGCAGCTTGGAAAGGCCCGGCGGGACTAGCGGGCCGAATGAGCAGTTCTTC
- TRBJ2-3 TRBD2 TRBV28 CASSSGWTSGRGSTDTQYF TGTGCCAGCAGCTCAGGGTGGACGAGCGGGAGAGGAAGCACAGATACGCAGTATTTT
- TRBJ1-5 - TRBV28 CASSLGGARNQPQHF TGTGCCAGCAGTTTGGGGGGGGCTCGTAATCAGCCCCAGCATTTT